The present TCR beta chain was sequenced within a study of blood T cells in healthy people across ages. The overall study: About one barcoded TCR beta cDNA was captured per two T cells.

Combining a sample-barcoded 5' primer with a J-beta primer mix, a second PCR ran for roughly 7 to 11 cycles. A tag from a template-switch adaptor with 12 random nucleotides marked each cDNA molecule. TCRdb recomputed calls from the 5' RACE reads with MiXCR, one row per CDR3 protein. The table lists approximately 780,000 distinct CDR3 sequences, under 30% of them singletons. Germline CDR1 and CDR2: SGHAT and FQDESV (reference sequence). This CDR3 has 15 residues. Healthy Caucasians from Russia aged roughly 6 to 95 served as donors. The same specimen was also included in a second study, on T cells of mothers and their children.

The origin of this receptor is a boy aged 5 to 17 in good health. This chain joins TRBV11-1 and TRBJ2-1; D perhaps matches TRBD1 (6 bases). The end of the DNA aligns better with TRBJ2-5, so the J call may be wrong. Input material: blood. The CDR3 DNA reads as TGTGCCAGCAGCTTAGCAGGACAGCAAGAAGAGACCCAGTACTTC. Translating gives CASSLAGQQEETQYF.